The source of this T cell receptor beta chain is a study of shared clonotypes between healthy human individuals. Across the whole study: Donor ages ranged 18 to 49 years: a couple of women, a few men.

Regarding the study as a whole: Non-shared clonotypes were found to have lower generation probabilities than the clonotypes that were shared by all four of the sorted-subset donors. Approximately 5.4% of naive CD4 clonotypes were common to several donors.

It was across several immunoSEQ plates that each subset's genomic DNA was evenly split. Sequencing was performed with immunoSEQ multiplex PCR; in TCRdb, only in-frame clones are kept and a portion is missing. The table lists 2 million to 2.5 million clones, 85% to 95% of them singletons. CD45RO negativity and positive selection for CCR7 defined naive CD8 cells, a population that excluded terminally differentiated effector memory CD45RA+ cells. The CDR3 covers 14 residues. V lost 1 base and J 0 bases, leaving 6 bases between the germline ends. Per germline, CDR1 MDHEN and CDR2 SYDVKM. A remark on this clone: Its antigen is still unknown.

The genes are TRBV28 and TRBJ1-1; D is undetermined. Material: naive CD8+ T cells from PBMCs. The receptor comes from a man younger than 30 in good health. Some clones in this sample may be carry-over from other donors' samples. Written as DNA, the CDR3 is TGTGCCAGCAGTTTATATCAGCTGAACACTGAAGCTTTCTTT. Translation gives CASSLYQLNTEAFF. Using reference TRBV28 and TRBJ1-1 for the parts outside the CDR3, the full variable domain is DVKVTQSSRYLVKRTGEKVFLECVQDMDHENMFWYRQDPGLGLRLIYFSYDVKMKEKGDIPEGYSVSREKKERFSLILESASTNQTSMYLCASSLYQLNTEAFFGQGTRLTVV.